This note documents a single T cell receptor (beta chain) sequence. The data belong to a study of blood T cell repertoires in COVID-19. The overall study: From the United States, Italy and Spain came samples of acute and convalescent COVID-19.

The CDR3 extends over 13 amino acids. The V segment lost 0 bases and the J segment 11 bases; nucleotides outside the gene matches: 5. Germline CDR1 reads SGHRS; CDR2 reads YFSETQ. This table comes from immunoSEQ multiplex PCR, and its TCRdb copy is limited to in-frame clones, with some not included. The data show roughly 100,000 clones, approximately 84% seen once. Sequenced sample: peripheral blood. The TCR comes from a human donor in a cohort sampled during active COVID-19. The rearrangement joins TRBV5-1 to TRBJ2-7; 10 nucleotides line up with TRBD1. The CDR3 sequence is CASSLGQGATEYF. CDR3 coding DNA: TGCGCCAGCAGCTTGGGACAGGGGGCGACGGAGTACTTC.